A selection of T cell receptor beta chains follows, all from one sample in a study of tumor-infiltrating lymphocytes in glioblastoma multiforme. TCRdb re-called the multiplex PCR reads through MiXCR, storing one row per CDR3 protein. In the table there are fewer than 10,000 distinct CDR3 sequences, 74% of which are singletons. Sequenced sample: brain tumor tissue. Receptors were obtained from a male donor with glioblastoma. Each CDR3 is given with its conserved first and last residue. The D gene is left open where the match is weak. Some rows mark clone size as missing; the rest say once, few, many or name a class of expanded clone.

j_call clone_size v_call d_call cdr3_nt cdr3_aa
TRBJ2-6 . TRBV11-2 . TGTGCCAGCAGCTTAGTTCTAACCGGGGCCAACGTCCTGACTTTC CASSLVLTGANVLTF
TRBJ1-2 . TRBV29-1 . TGCAGCGTTGAGGCCAGCAACTATGGCTACACCTTC CSVEASNYGYTF
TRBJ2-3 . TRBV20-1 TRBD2 TGCAGTGCTAGGTACAGCGGGGAAGACGTTACGCAGTATTTT CSARYSGEDVTQYF
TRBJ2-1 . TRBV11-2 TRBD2 TGTGCCAGCAGCTTAGATCTCCCCCCCTCTCCGGGAGGTTGGAATGAGCAGTTCTTC CASSLDLPPSPGGWNEQFF
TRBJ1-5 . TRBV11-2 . TGTGCCAGCAGCTACGGGACGGGGGGCAATCAGCCCCAGCATTTT CASSYGTGGNQPQHF
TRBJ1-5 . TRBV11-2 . TGTGCAAGCAGTACTCAAGCGGGTGAAGATATGCAGCATTTT CASSTQAGEDMQHF
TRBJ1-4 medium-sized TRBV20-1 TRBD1 TGCAGTGCTATGCGACAGGGGGATGAAAAACTGTTTTTT CSAMRQGDEKLFF
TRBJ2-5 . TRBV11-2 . TGTGCCAGCAGCTTAGGTACGGCCAAACGAGAGACCCAGTACTTC CASSLGTAKRETQYF
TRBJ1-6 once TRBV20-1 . TGCAGTGCTAGAGGGCGGGCTTCCGTGGATTCACCCCTCCACTTC CSARGRASVDSPLHF
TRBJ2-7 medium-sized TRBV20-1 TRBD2 TGCAGTGCTAGTTCCCGGACTAGCGGGAGTCCCTACGAGCAGTACTTC CSASSRTSGSPYEQYF
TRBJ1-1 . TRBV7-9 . TGTGCCAGCAGCTTTACGGTGACGAACACTGAAGCTTCCTTT CASSFTVTNTEASF
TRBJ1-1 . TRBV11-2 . TGTGCCAGCAGTTTAGCCCTTGCAGGGTATACTGAAGCTTTCTTT CASSLALAGYTEAFF
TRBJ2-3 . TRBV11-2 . TGTACCAGCAGCTTAGATCGGGAAGATACGCAGTATTTT CTSSLDREDTQYF
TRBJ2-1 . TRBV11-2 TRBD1 TGTGCCAGCAGCAAGGGACAGGGAACGAACAATGAGCAGTTCTTC CASSKGQGTNNEQFF
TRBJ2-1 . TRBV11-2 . TGTGCCAGCAGCTTTTCGAGGACCAGGGGTAATGAGCAGTTCTTC CASSFSRTRGNEQFF
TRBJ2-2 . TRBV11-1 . TGTGCCAGCCGGTACACCGGGGAGCTGTTCTTT CASRYTGELFF
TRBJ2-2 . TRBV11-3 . TGTGCCAGCAGCTTACATCCAGCGGAGACCGGGGAGCTGTTTTTT CASSLHPAETGELFF
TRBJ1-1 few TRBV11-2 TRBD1 TGTGCCAGCAGCTTAGTACAGGGGGTAGCTTTCTTT CASSLVQGVAFF
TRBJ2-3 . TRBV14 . TGTGCCAGCAGCCCAGGGTTTAGAGATACGCAGTATTTT CASSPGFRDTQYF
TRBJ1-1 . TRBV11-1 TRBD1 TGTGCCAGCATCATCCCGGGGACAGGGGGCACTGAAGCTTTCTTC CASIIPGTGGTEAFF
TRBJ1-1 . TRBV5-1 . TGCGCCAGCCGTGGGGGGGAGTTGTGGATGAACACTGAAGCTTTCTTT CASRGGELWMNTEAFF
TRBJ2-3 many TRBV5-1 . TGCGCCAGCAGCCCCCTAGGTATTGGAGGCACAGATACGCAGTATTTT CASSPLGIGGTDTQYF
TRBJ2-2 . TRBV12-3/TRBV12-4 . TGTGCCAGCAGATTAAGGCATGGTAGGACCGGGGAGCTGTTTTTT CASRLRHGRTGELFF
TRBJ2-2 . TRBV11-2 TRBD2 TGTACCAGCACCCCCTCATTAGGCCGAGGGCTAGCGGTAAATACCGGGGAGCTGTTTTTT CTSTPSLGRGLAVNTGELFF
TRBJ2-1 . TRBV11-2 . TGTGCCAGCAGCTTAGATTTCCCCCCCTCTCCGGGTGGGGATGAGCAGTTCTTC CASSLDFPPSPGGDEQFF
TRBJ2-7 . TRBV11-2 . TGTGCCAGCAGCCAACGCGGCCAGGACTACGAGCAGTACTTC CASSQRGQDYEQYF
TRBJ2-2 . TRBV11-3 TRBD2 TGTGCCAGCAACACCACCCCCAGACTAGCGGGAGAAACCCGGGAGCTGTTTTTT CASNTTPRLAGETRELFF
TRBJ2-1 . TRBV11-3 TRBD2 TGTGCCAGCGGCTTAGGCGGGGGGACCTCCTACAATGAGCAGTTCTTC CASGLGGGTSYNEQFF
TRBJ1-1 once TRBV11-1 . TGTGCCAGCAGCTTAGGGAGGGCGGACACTGAAGCTTTCTTC CASSLGRADTEAFF
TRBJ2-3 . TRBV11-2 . TGTGCCAGCAGCTTGGGTTCCCCTCCCCGGAGGGATACGCAGTATTTT CASSLGSPPRRDTQYF
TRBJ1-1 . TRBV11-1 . TGTGCCAGCAGCCTAAAAGAAGACACTGAAGCTTTCTTT CASSLKEDTEAFF
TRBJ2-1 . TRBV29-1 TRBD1 TGCAGCGTTGGGGGGCGGCAGGGGGTTTATGAGCAGTTCTTC CSVGGRQGVYEQFF
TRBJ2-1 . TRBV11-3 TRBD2 TGTGCCAGCAGCCGGGGACTAGCGGGGACTTCTGAGCAGTTCTTC CASSRGLAGTSEQFF
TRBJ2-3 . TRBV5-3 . TGTGCCAGAAGCTCCAACCGGGACATGGGCACAGATACGCAGTATTTT CARSSNRDMGTDTQYF
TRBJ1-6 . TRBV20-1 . TGCAGTGTTAGAGGGCGGGGTTCTGTGAATTCACCCTTCCACTTT CSVRGRGSVNSPFHF
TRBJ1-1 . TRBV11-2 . TGTGCCAGCAGGACCGACACATTCTTGAACACTGAAGCTTTCTTT CASRTDTFLNTEAFF
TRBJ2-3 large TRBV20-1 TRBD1 TGCAGTGCCCTACGGACAGGGACGACCCTTAATACGCAGTATTTT CSALRTGTTLNTQYF
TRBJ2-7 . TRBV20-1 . TGCAGTGCTAGCACATTCAGGAGTACGACCGTCGAACAGTACTTC CSASTFRSTTVEQYF